Described below is a single T cell receptor (beta chain) sequence and its context. V lost 3 bases to trimming and J lost 0 bases, with 15 bases between them. This CDR3 comprises 16 residues. CDR1 is GTSNPN, CDR2 SVGIG, per germline (reference sequence). The sample belongs to a study of blood T cell repertoires in COVID-19. Turning to the study itself: Nucleic acid was either cDNA or gDNA, and it came from T cells, B-cell-depleted T cells, or PBMCs.

Seattle patients were enrolled while actively infected and followed longitudinally. Authors' data handling: By means of reference gene primer amplification, nucleated cell counts were estimated. Generated by immunoSEQ multiplex PCR, the TCRdb table keeps only in-frame clones and is missing some. V and J calls and clone size are copied from that table; D and trimming were computed from the DNA. The profile shows more than 85,000 clones, 88% of them singletons. The J gene is TRBJ1-3, the V gene TRBV30, with D unresolved. This receptor was taken from a man between 50 and 59 years old with COVID-19, enrolled during active disease. Sequenced input: peripheral blood. CDR3 amino acids: CAWSITSDFSGNTIYF. CDR3 nucleotides: TGTGCCTGGAGCATAACTTCAGACTTCTCTGGAAACACCATATATTTT.